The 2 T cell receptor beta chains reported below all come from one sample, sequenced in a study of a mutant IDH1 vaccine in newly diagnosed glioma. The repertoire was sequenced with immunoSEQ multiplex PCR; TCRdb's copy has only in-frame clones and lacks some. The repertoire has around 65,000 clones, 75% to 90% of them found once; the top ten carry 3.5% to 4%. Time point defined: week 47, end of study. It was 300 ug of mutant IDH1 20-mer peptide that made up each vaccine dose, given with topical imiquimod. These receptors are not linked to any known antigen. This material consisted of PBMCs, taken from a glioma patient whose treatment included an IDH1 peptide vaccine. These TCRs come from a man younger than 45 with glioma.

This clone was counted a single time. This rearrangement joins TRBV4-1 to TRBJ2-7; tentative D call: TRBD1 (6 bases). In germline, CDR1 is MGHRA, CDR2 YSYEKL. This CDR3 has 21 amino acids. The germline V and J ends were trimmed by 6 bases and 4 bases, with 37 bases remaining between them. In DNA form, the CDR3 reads TGCGCCAGCAGTCGCGCAGGGACAAAAACCGGGACCAGGATCAAACTTTACGAGCAGTACTTC. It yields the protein CASSRAGTKTGTRIKLYEQYF.

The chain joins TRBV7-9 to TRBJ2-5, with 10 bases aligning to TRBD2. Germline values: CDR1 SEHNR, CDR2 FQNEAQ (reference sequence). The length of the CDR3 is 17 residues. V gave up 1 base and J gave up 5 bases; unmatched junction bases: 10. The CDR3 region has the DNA TGTGCCAGCAGCTTAGGGACTCAAGCGGGGGGGTCGGAGACCCAGTACTTC. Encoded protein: CASSLGTQAGGSETQYF.